This is a list of T cell receptor beta chains from one sample in a study of blood T cell repertoires in COVID-19. Here immunoSEQ multiplex PCR was the method, and the copy in TCRdb shows in-frame clones only, minus some. The sample lists approximately 290,000 clones; about 80% were seen once. The sequencing input was peripheral blood. The receptors stem from a person aged 65 to 79 with COVID-19, enrolled during active disease. Each CDR3 is given with its conserved first and last residue. Fields, in order: V gene, J gene, clone size, D gene, CDR3 protein, CDR3 DNA. D genes are given only for firm matches. Expanded clones get a size class; other rows say once, few or many, or leave the size out.

TRBV6-5	TRBJ1-6	NA	NA	CASSYNEAGNNSPLHF	TGTGCCAGCAGTTACAACGAAGCGGGAAATAATTCACCCCTCCACTTT
TRBV5-6	TRBJ2-7	NA	TRBD1	CASSIGTASYEQYF	TGTGCCAGCAGCATCGGGACAGCCTCCTACGAGCAGTACTTC
TRBV6-4	TRBJ2-1	NA	TRBD2	CASTPGLAPLREQFF	TGTGCCAGCACCCCGGGACTAGCCCCTCTTCGAGAGCAGTTCTTC
TRBV7-2	TRBJ2-1	NA	NA	CASSKRQTSYNEQFF	TGTGCCAGCAGCAAACGGCAGACTTCCTACAATGAGCAGTTCTTC
TRBV28	TRBJ2-3	few	TRBD2	CASSLSSGTSDTQYF	TGTGCCAGCAGTTTGTCTAGCGGGACTTCAGATACGCAGTATTTT
TRBV29-1	TRBJ1-4	NA	NA	CSVEDLSGPTNEKLFF	TGCAGCGTTGAAGATCTAAGCGGTCCAACTAATGAAAAACTGTTTTTT
TRBV6-4	TRBJ1-3	NA	NA	CASSDGGTSGNTIYF	TGTGCCAGCAGTGACGGGGGGACGTCTGGAAACACCATATATTTT
TRBV27	TRBJ1-3	once	NA	CASSFGGSGNTIYF	TGTGCCAGCAGTTTCGGGGGATCTGGAAACACCATATATTTT
TRBV28	TRBJ1-4	NA	TRBD1	CASSSSGTANEKLFF	TGTGCCAGCAGTTCCTCCGGGACAGCTAATGAAAAACTGTTTTTT
TRBV28	TRBJ1-2	NA	NA	CASSRTGQYGYTF	TGTGCCAGCAGCCGAACTGGACAGTATGGCTACACCTTC
TRBV10-3	TRBJ2-7	NA	TRBD2	CAIRARLAYEQYF	TGTGCCATCAGAGCACGACTAGCTTACGAGCAGTACTTC
TRBV7-9	TRBJ2-1	NA	TRBD2	CASSSGLRNEQFF	TGTGCCAGCAGCTCGGGACTACGTAATGAGCAGTTCTTC
TRBV12-5	TRBJ1-1	NA	NA	CASVGAGNTEAFF	TGTGCTAGTGTTGGCGCAGGGAACACTGAAGCTTTCTTT
TRBV7-9	TRBJ2-1	NA	NA	CASSVGQNDNEQFF	TGTGCCAGCAGCGTTGGACAGAATGACAATGAGCAGTTCTTC
TRBV10-1	TRBJ2-7	NA	NA	CASSGTSRSSYEQYF	TGCGCCAGCAGTGGTACCTCCAGAAGCTCCTACGAGCAGTACTTC
TRBV4-1	TRBJ2-1	once	NA	CASSQARGYEQFF	TGCGCCAGCAGCCAAGCTCGCGGTTATGAGCAGTTCTTC
TRBV2	TRBJ2-1	once	TRBD2	CATGTSGYNEQFF	TGTGCCACCGGGACTAGCGGATACAATGAGCAGTTCTTC
TRBV28	TRBJ1-3	NA	TRBD1	CASSLGQSGNTIYF	TGTGCCAGCAGCCTGGGACAGTCTGGAAACACCATATATTTT
TRBV7-6	TRBJ2-2	NA	TRBD2	CASSPRTSGGVGELFF	TGTGCCAGCAGCCCCCGGACTAGCGGGGGGGTCGGGGAGCTGTTTTTT
TRBV28	TRBJ2-1	once	TRBD1	CASSLNRGRFGEQFF	TGTGCCAGCAGTTTAAACAGGGGGCGCTTCGGCGAGCAGTTCTTC
TRBV11-3	TRBJ1-5	few	TRBD1	CASSQHRGQGIYQPQHF	TGTGCCAGCAGCCAGCACCGCGGACAGGGAATCTATCAGCCCCAGCATTTT
TRBV24-1	TRBJ2-1	NA	TRBD1	CATSERDRDPYNEQFF	TGTGCCACCAGTGAGCGGGACAGGGACCCCTACAATGAGCAGTTCTTC
TRBV6-5	TRBJ2-5	NA	TRBD1	CASRRPGQGVQTQYF	TGTGCCAGCAGGCGACCGGGACAGGGCGTCCAGACCCAGTACTTC
TRBV29-1	TRBJ2-3	NA	NA	CSVIEGGTDTQYF	TGCAGCGTTATCGAGGGAGGCACAGATACGCAGTATTTT
TRBV7-3	TRBJ2-1	NA	NA	CASSPSLASYNEQFF	TGTGCCAGCAGTCCTAGCCTGGCGTCCTACAATGAGCAGTTCTTC
TRBV6-5	TRBJ1-1	NA	NA	CASSLGAVTEAFF	TGTGCCAGCTCCTTAGGTGCGGTCACTGAAGCTTTCTTT
TRBV2	TRBJ2-5	NA	NA	CASSEWQGETQYF	TGTGCCAGCAGTGAATGGCAGGGAGAGACCCAGTACTTC
TRBV19	TRBJ2-7	few	TRBD2	CASSLRTSGAYEQYF	TGTGCCAGTAGTTTACGGACTAGCGGCGCCTACGAGCAGTACTTC
TRBV30	TRBJ2-2	NA	TRBD2	CAGARPRGGYTGELFF	TGTGCCGGAGCACGTCCCCGGGGGGGCTACACCGGGGAGCTGTTTTTT
TRBV11-1	TRBJ1-6	NA	TRBD1	CASSISLDRGLHF	TGTGCCAGCAGCATCTCCTTGGACAGGGGCCTCCACTTT
TRBV7-2	TRBJ2-3	NA	TRBD2	CASSISGSSGDTQYF	TGTGCCAGCAGCATTAGCGGGAGTAGCGGGGATACGCAGTATTTT
TRBV19	TRBJ2-7	NA	NA	CASSIDFSGTSSYEQYF	TGTGCCAGTAGTATAGATTTCTCCGGGACAAGCTCCTACGAGCAGTACTTC
TRBV18	TRBJ1-2	few	NA	CASSQTEDYGYTF	TGTGCCAGCTCACAGACAGAAGACTATGGCTACACCTTC
TRBV15	TRBJ2-1	NA	TRBD2	CATSRDYHNEQFF	TGTGCCACCAGCCGGGACTACCACAATGAGCAGTTCTTC
TRBV5-1	TRBJ2-2	NA	TRBD2	CASSLVTSGGTGELFF	TGCGCCAGCAGCTTGGTGACTAGCGGAGGAACCGGGGAGCTGTTTTTT
TRBV13	TRBJ2-1	NA	TRBD2	CASSRRDYAYNEQFF	TGTGCCAGCAGCCGCCGGGACTACGCCTACAATGAGCAGTTCTTC
TRBV4-1	TRBJ1-5	NA	NA	CASSQRGGSNQPQHF	TGCGCCAGCAGTCAACGGGGGGGGAGCAATCAGCCCCAGCATTTT
TRBV3-1/TRBV3-2	TRBJ1-1	NA	NA	CASSQRGKGTEAFF	TGTGCCAGCAGCCAGAGGGGGAAAGGGACTGAAGCTTTCTTT
TRBV9	TRBJ1-3	NA	TRBD1	CASSGDTGAGNTIYF	TGTGCCAGCAGCGGCGACACAGGGGCTGGAAACACCATATATTTT
TRBV5-4	TRBJ1-2	NA	TRBD1	CASSPGTGGAFFTGYTF	TGTGCCAGCAGCCCTGGGACAGGGGGCGCATTCTTTACTGGCTACACCTTC
TRBV19	TRBJ2-7	NA	TRBD1	CASRRQGAPHEQYF	TGTGCCAGCCGACGACAGGGGGCCCCACACGAGCAGTACTTC
TRBV9	TRBJ2-3	NA	TRBD2	CASSVGLAAFTSTDTQYF	TGTGCCAGCTCCGTGGGACTAGCGGCATTTACTAGCACAGATACGCAGTATTTT
TRBV5-4	TRBJ2-5	NA	NA	CASSRGQQETQYF	TGTGCCAGCAGCCGAGGACAGCAAGAGACCCAGTACTTC
TRBV23-1	TRBJ2-5	NA	NA	CASSHWRTQYF	TGCGCCAGCAGCCATTGGAGGACCCAGTACTTC
TRBV5-4	TRBJ2-1	NA	TRBD2	CASRGRLADYNEQFF	TGTGCCAGCAGGGGACGACTAGCAGATTACAATGAGCAGTTCTTC
TRBV7-6	TRBJ2-1	NA	NA	CASTPGGGKNEQFF	TGTGCCAGCACCCCAGGCGGGGGCAAGAATGAGCAGTTCTTC
TRBV19	TRBJ1-5	NA	TRBD1	CASSTRQGRSHQPQHF	TGTGCCAGTAGTACCCGACAGGGGAGAAGCCATCAGCCCCAGCATTTT
TRBV11-1	TRBJ1-2	NA	TRBD1	CASTGQESNYGYTF	TGTGCCAGCACAGGACAGGAATCTAACTATGGCTACACCTTC
TRBV9	TRBJ1-1	NA	NA	CASSVVTGEAFF	TGTGCCAGCAGCGTAGTTACAGGTGAAGCTTTCTTT
TRBV29-1	TRBJ2-3	NA	NA	CSVVSESDTQYF	TGCAGCGTTGTTTCAGAATCAGATACGCAGTATTTT